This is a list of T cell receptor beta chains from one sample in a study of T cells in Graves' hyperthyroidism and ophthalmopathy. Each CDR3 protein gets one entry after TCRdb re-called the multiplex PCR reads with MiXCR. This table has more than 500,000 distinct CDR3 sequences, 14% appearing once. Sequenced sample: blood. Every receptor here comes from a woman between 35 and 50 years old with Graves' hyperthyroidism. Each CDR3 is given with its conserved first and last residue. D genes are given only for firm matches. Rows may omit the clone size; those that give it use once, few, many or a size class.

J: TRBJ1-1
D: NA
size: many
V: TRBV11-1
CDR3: CASSYQRGSTEAFF
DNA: TGTGCCAGCAGCTACCAAAGGGGTAGCACTGAAGCTTTCTTT

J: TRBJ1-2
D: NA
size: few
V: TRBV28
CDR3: CASSEDRLYGYTF
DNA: TGTGCCAGCAGTGAAGACAGGCTCTATGGCTACACCTTC

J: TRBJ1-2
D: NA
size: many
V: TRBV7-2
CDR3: CASRLMSGYTF
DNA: TGTGCCAGCAGGCTTATGTCCGGCTACACCTTC

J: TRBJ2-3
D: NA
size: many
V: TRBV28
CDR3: CASSFREADTQYF
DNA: TGTGCCAGCAGCTTTAGGGAGGCGGATACGCAGTATTTT

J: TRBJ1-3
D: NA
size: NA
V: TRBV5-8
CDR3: CASSQEWQLTLASGNTIYF
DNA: TGCGCCAGCAGCCAAGAATGGCAGCTTACCCTTGCCTCTGGAAACACCATATATTTT

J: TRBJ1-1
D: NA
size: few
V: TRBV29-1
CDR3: CSVELDRNTEAFF
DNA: TGCAGCGTTGAACTCGACAGGAACACTGAAGCTTTCTTT

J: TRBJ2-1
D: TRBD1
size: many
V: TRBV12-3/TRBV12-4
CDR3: CASSYRTGKVDNEQFF
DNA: TGTGCCAGCAGCTATAGGACAGGGAAGGTCGATAATGAGCAGTTCTTC

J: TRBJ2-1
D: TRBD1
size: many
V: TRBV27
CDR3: CASSLGRQGFGEQFF
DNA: TGTGCCAGCAGTTTAGGGAGACAGGGATTCGGTGAGCAGTTCTTC

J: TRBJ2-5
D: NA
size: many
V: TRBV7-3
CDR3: CASSLSGLYQETQYF
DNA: TGTGCCAGCAGCTTATCCGGTTTGTACCAAGAGACCCAGTACTTC

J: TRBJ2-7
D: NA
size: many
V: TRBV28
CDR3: CASSLRSEQYF
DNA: TGTGCCAGCAGTTTGCGGTCAGAGCAGTACTTC

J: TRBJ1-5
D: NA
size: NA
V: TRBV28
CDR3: CASTPAGRSNQPQHF
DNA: TGTGCCAGCACCCCGGCCGGGCGTAGCAATCAGCCCCAGCATTTT

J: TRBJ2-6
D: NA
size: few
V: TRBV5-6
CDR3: CASKRSGANVLTF
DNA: TGTGCCAGCAAGAGGTCCGGGGCCAACGTCCTGACTTTC

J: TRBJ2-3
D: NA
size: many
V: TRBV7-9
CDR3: CASSLALLWERDTQYF
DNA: TGTGCCAGCAGCTTAGCGCTATTGTGGGAGAGGGATACGCAGTATTTT

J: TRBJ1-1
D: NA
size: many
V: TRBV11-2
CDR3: CASSLGASSTEAFF
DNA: TGTGCCAGCAGCTTAGGTGCAAGCTCCACTGAAGCTTTCTTT

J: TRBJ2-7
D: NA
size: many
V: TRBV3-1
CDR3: CASSLGREQYF
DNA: TGTGCCAGCAGCTTAGGTCGCGAGCAGTACTTC

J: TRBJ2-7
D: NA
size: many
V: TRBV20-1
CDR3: CSARDLEQIYEQYF
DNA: TGCAGTGCTAGAGATCTGGAACAGATCTACGAGCAGTACTTC

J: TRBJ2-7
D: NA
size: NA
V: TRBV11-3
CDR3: CASSLYGKNEQYF
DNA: TGTGCCAGCAGCTTATACGGGAAAAACGAGCAGTACTTC

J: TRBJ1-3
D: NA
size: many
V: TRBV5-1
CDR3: CASSAGPTGAGNTIYF
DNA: TGCGCCAGCAGCGCAGGACCGACAGGAGCTGGAAACACCATATATTTT

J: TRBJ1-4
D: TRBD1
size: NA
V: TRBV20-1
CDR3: CSARDQRQGASYNEKLFF
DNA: TGCAGTGCTAGAGATCAACGACAGGGGGCTTCCTATAATGAAAAACTGTTTTTT

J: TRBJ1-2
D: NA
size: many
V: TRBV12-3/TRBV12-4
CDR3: CASSLAVAVTHRYTF
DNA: TGTGCCAGCAGTTTAGCAGTAGCGGTTACCCACCGCTACACCTTC

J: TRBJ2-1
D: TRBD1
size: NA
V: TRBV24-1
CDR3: CATSDYSGTGGFYNEQFF
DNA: TGTGCCACCAGTGATTACTCCGGGACAGGGGGCTTTTACAATGAGCAGTTCTTC

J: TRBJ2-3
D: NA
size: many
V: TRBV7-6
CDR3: CASSFPEFTDTQYF
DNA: TGTGCCAGCAGCTTCCCAGAATTCACAGATACGCAGTATTTT

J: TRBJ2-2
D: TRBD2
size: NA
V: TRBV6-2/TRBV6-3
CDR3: CASTVRGRAPNEGELFF
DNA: TGTGCCAGCACCGTTCGCGGGAGGGCCCCCAACGAGGGGGAGCTGTTTTTT

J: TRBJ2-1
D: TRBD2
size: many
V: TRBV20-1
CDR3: CSARLASGRFGLYNEQFF
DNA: TGCAGTGCTAGACTGGCTAGCGGGAGATTCGGACTATACAATGAGCAGTTCTTC

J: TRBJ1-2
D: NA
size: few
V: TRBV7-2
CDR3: CASSSPWVDSGGYTF
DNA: TGTGCCAGCAGCTCGCCCTGGGTGGACAGTGGAGGCTACACCTTC